Listed below are T cell receptor beta chains from one sample, sequenced in a study of blood T cell repertoires in COVID-19. Some clones are missing from TCRdb's copy, which holds only in-frame ones; the method was immunoSEQ multiplex PCR. This table has fewer than 200,000 clones, around 82% appearing once. Source material: PBMCs or T cells enriched from blood (not recorded which). These receptors originate from a woman aged 45 to 65 in a cohort exposed to, infected with or recovered from COVID-19 (not recorded which). Each CDR3 is given with its conserved first and last residue. The D gene is left open where the match is weak. Clone size, where shown, is once, few, many, or a class for clones that have expanded.

d_call clone_size j_call v_call cdr3_nt cdr3_aa
TRBD2 NA TRBJ2-5 TRBV7-2 TGTGCCAGCAGCTCCAGACTAGCGGGGGGCGTGTCACTTGAGACCCAGTACTTC CASSSRLAGGVSLETQYF
TRBD1 NA TRBJ1-5 TRBV6-2/TRBV6-3 TGTGCCAGCAGTTACTCTATCAGGGGGAGTAATCAGCCCCAGCATTTT CASSYSIRGSNQPQHF
TRBD2 once TRBJ2-5 TRBV3-1/TRBV3-2 TGTGCCAGCAGCCAACCGGGACTAGCGGTGAGGGAGACCCAGTACTTC CASSQPGLAVRETQYF
TRBD2 NA TRBJ2-7 TRBV11-2 TGTGCCAGCAGCTTTGGACTAGCGGGAGTCTACGAGCAGTACTTC CASSFGLAGVYEQYF
NA NA TRBJ1-1 TRBV5-4 TGTGCCAGCAGCTTGAAGCAGGGCCTGAACACTGAAGCTTTCTTT CASSLKQGLNTEAFF
TRBD1 few TRBJ1-2 TRBV7-2 TGTGCCAGCAGCCTAACTCCGGGACAGGGTAACTATGGCTACACCTTC CASSLTPGQGNYGYTF
TRBD2 NA TRBJ2-1 TRBV5-1 TGCGCCAGCAGCTTGGTGGTCGCGGGAGGGGGTAATGAGCAGTTCTTC CASSLVVAGGGNEQFF
NA NA TRBJ1-1 TRBV7-2 TGTGCCAGCAGCCCCTCCCCCGGGAACACTGAAGCTTTCTTT CASSPSPGNTEAFF
TRBD1 NA TRBJ1-2 TRBV6-5 TGTGCCAGCAGTTACTCACAGGGGCAGGGAGATGGCTACACCTTC CASSYSQGQGDGYTF
NA NA TRBJ1-1 TRBV30 TGTGCCTGGAGCTCAGGCCAGAACACTGAAGCTTTCTTT CAWSSGQNTEAFF
TRBD1 NA TRBJ1-4 TRBV7-9 TGTGCCAGCAGCCCCATACAGGGGGCATTTGAAAAACTGTTTTTT CASSPIQGAFEKLFF
NA few TRBJ1-2 TRBV5-1 TGCGCCAGCAGCTTGGAGGGCAGGGGCTATGGCTACACCTTC CASSLEGRGYGYTF
NA NA TRBJ1-1 TRBV6-5 TGTGCCAGCAGTTACTCCGGTGAAGTCGGCACTGAAGCTTTCTTT CASSYSGEVGTEAFF
NA NA TRBJ2-7 TRBV29-1 TGCAGCGTGTCCGGGTCAACCTACGAGCAGTACTTC CSVSGSTYEQYF
NA NA TRBJ1-2 TRBV28 TGTGCCAGCAGCATATACGGGGGCTATGGCTACACCTTC CASSIYGGYGYTF
NA NA TRBJ1-5 TRBV7-2 TGTGCCAGCAGCTTAGCCGGGGGAAGCAATCAGCCCCAGCATTTT CASSLAGGSNQPQHF
TRBD2 NA TRBJ2-1 TRBV5-1 TGCGCCAGCAGCTCCGGGACTAGCGGCAACAATGAGCAGTTCTTC CASSSGTSGNNEQFF
NA NA TRBJ2-7 TRBV2 TGTGCCAGCAGCCCGACCGGGATTGCCTACGAGCAGTACTTC CASSPTGIAYEQYF
TRBD2 NA TRBJ2-1 TRBV25-1 TGTGCCAGCAGTGGGCTAGCGGCCCCTCCGGAGCAGTTCTTC CASSGLAAPPEQFF
NA NA TRBJ2-7 TRBV28 TGTGCCAGCAACCTTTTAGGGGAGGTCGACGAGCAGTACTTC CASNLLGEVDEQYF
NA once TRBJ2-7 TRBV2 TGTGCCAGCAGTGAAGCGGAGGGGACGGCGTTTAATAGTGCCTACGAGCAGTACTTC CASSEAEGTAFNSAYEQYF
NA NA TRBJ2-3 TRBV6-6 TGTGCCAGCAGTGCTGCAGGGTATAACCCAGATACGCAGTATTTT CASSAAGYNPDTQYF
NA NA TRBJ1-6 TRBV6-4 TGTGCCAGCAGTGACTCGCCAGGGGTTAGGTCACCCCTCCACTTT CASSDSPGVRSPLHF
NA NA TRBJ1-3 TRBV28 TGTGCCAGCAGCCCCCGGCAGGGTTATAACACCATATATTTT CASSPRQGYNTIYF
TRBD1 NA TRBJ1-4 TRBV7-6 TGTGCCAGCAGCGGGGACAGGGGTAATGAAAAACTGTTTTTT CASSGDRGNEKLFF
NA few TRBJ2-2 TRBV27 TGTGCCAGCAGGAGGAACACCGGGGAGCTGTTTTTT CASRRNTGELFF
TRBD1 NA TRBJ1-4 TRBV11-1 TGTGCCAGCAGCTCCGGGACAGGGTCTAATGAAAAACTGTTTTTT CASSSGTGSNEKLFF
TRBD1 NA TRBJ2-1 TRBV19 TGTGCCAGTAGTATCCCAGGGGGCCGCTTTAATGAGCAGTTCTTC CASSIPGGRFNEQFF
TRBD2 once TRBJ2-1 TRBV3-1/TRBV3-2 TGTGCCAGCAGCCAAGGTCTGGGACTAGCGGGACACAATGAGCAGTTCTTC CASSQGLGLAGHNEQFF
NA NA TRBJ1-5 TRBV2 TGTGCCAGCAGTTACAGTGGTCAGCCCCAGCATTTT CASSYSGQPQHF
TRBD1 NA TRBJ2-1 TRBV14 TGTGCCAGCAGCCGACAGGGAGCTTCCTACAATGAGCAGTTCTTC CASSRQGASYNEQFF
NA NA TRBJ2-7 TRBV11-2 TGTGCCAGCAGACCCTCAGGCCCCGCCAACGAGCAGTACTTC CASRPSGPANEQYF
NA NA TRBJ1-5 TRBV28 TGTGCCAGCACCAGGTCCCCCGGAGGGCCCCAGCATTTT CASTRSPGGPQHF
TRBD1 once TRBJ2-5 TRBV6-5 TGTGCCAGCAGTTACAGCGATGCAGGGGGCGTGGAGACCCAGTACTTC CASSYSDAGGVETQYF
NA NA TRBJ2-7 TRBV7-9 TGTGCCAGCAGCCGCGACTACGAGCAGTACTTC CASSRDYEQYF
TRBD1 NA TRBJ1-4 TRBV7-9 TGTGCCAGCAGCGCGGACAGGGGCCCAGCTGAAAAACTGTTTTTT CASSADRGPAEKLFF
TRBD2 NA TRBJ2-1 TRBV28 TGTGCCGCCGGGGGGGGGAACTACAATGAGCAGTTCTTC CAAGGGNYNEQFF
NA NA TRBJ1-2 TRBV5-1 TGCGCCAGCAGCTTTCTGGAGCTCGATGGCTACACCTTC CASSFLELDGYTF
NA few TRBJ2-2 TRBV2 TGTGCCAGCAGTGGGTCGGTGGCCGGGGAGCTGTTTTTT CASSGSVAGELFF
TRBD1 NA TRBJ2-3 TRBV7-8 TGTGCCAGCAACGACAGGGGACGCACAGATACGCAGTATTTT CASNDRGRTDTQYF
NA NA TRBJ2-1 TRBV4-3 TGCGCCAGCAGCCAAGACCCGGGACTCGAGCAGTTCTTC CASSQDPGLEQFF
TRBD1 NA TRBJ2-5 TRBV19 TGTGCCAGTAAAGGCCGAGACAGGGACCTCCAAGAGACCCAGTACTTC CASKGRDRDLQETQYF
TRBD2 NA TRBJ2-1 TRBV28 TGTGCCAGCAGCCCCGCGGGGAGCGGGGGCACTCCCTACAATGAGCAGTTCTTC CASSPAGSGGTPYNEQFF
TRBD1 NA TRBJ1-3 TRBV29-1 TGCAGCGCTGAGGGGGCCGGTGGAAACACCATATATTTT CSAEGAGGNTIYF
NA NA TRBJ2-7 TRBV29-1 TGCAGCGCCGAGACCCAGGGTTACGAGCAGTACTTC CSAETQGYEQYF
NA NA TRBJ1-2 TRBV6-5 TGTGCCAGCAGCCAAATATCGGGGGGCGTCTATGGCTACACCTTC CASSQISGGVYGYTF
NA NA TRBJ2-7 TRBV7-3 TGTGCCAGCAGCCCACTAGCCGAAACACGGATATACGAGCAGTACTTC CASSPLAETRIYEQYF
TRBD2 NA TRBJ2-5 TRBV5-5 TGTGCCAGCAGCTTGGCGACTAGCGGGGGCCCCTCTAGAGAGACCCAGTACTTC CASSLATSGGPSRETQYF
NA NA TRBJ2-7 TRBV7-2 TGTGCCAGCAGCTTCGGGGGAATTGGGTACGAGCAGTACTTC CASSFGGIGYEQYF
TRBD2 NA TRBJ2-7 TRBV5-5 TGTGCCAGCAGCTACGAGCGGGAAAGCTCCTACGAGCAGTACTTC CASSYERESSYEQYF
TRBD1 NA TRBJ1-4 TRBV4-1 TGCGCCAGCAGCCAAGCGGGACAGGGAGAAAAACTGTTTTTT CASSQAGQGEKLFF
NA once TRBJ1-2 TRBV6-5 TGTGCCAGCAGCAGGGAAGGCTATGGCTACACCTTC CASSREGYGYTF
NA once TRBJ2-2 TRBV10-3 TGTGCCATCAGCCCAATGTCCGGGGAGCTGTTTTTT CAISPMSGELFF
NA once TRBJ1-1 TRBV4-2 TGTGCCAGCAGCCAACGGGGGTCGGGGACTGAAGCTTTCTTT CASSQRGSGTEAFF
TRBD2 NA TRBJ2-5 TRBV7-2 TGTGCCAGCAGCTTAGGCCCTAGCGGCTCACGACAAGAGACCCAGTACTTC CASSLGPSGSRQETQYF
TRBD2 NA TRBJ2-1 TRBV6-5 TGTGCCAGCAGTTACAGAGCGGGAGTTGGTGAGCAGTTCTTC CASSYRAGVGEQFF
NA NA TRBJ1-2 TRBV3-1/TRBV3-2 TGTGCCAGCAGCAAAGTAGGACTCTCTGGCTACACCTTC CASSKVGLSGYTF
TRBD1 once TRBJ1-2 TRBV9 TGTGCCAGCACTAAAAGAGGGGGGACAGGGTACACCTTC CASTKRGGTGYTF
NA NA TRBJ2-1 TRBV4-3 TGCGCCAGCAGCCAAGATACGGAGTCTGAGCAGTTCTTC CASSQDTESEQFF
NA NA TRBJ1-5 TRBV5-1 TGCGCCAGCAGCTTGGGGGCTGGGCCGAACAATCAGCCCCAGCATTTT CASSLGAGPNNQPQHF